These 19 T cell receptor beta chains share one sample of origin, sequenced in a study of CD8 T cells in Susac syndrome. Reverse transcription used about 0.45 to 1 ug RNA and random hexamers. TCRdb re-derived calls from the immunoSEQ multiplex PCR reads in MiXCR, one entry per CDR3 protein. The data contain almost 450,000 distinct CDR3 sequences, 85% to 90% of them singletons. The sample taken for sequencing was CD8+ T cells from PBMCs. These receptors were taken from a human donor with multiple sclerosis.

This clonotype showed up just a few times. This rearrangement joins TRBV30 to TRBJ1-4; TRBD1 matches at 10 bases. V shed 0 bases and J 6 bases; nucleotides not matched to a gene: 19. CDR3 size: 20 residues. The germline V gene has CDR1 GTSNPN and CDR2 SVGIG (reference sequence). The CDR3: CAWSVPFALTGDRGDEKLFF. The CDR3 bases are TGTGCCTGGAGTGTACCGTTCGCCCTAACAGGGGACAGGGGCGATGAAAAACTGTTTTTT. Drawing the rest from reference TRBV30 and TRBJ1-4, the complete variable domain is SQTIHQWPATLVQPVGSPLSLECTVEGTSNPNLYWYRQAAGRGLQLLFYSVGIGQISSEVPQNLSASRPQDRQFILSSKKLLLSDSGFYLCAWSVPFALTGDRGDEKLFFGSGTQLSVL.

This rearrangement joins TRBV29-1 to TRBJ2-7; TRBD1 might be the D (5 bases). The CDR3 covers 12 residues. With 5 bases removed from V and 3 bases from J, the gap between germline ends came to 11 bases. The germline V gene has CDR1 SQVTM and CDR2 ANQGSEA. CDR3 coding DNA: TGCAGCGTTTACGACAGAAGCTACGAGCAGTACTTC. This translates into CSVYDRSYEQYF.

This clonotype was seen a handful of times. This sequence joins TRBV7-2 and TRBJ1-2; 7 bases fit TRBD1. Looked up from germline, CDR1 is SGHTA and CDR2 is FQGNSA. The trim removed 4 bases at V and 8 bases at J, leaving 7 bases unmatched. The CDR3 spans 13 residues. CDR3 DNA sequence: TGTGCCAGCAGCTCTCAGGGGGTTGAGGGCTACACCTTC. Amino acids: CASSSQGVEGYTF.

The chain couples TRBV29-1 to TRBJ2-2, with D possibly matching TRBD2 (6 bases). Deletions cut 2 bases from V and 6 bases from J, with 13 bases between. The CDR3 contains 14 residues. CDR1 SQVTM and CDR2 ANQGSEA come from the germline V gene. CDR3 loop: CSVETSLAAGELFF. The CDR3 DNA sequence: TGCAGCGTTGAAACTAGCCTGGCGGCCGGGGAGCTGTTTTTT.

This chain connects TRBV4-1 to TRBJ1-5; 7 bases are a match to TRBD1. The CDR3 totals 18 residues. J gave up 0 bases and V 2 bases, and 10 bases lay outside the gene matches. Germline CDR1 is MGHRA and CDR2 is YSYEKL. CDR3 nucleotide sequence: TGCGCCAGCAGCCAAACCCCCGTGGGGACAGATAGCAATCAGCCCCAGCATTTT. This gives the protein CASSQTPVGTDSNQPQHF.

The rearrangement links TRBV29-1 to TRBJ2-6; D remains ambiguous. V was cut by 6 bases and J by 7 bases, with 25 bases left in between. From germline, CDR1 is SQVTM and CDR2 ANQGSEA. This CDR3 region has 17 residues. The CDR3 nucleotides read TGCAGCGTCCCTACCGACACTGACCCCCTATATGCCAACGTCCTGACTTTC. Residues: CSVPTDTDPLYANVLTF.

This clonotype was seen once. CDR3 bases: TGTGCCTGGAGGACAGGGAGCCTGAACACTGAAGCTTTCTTT. It specifies CAWRTGSLNTEAFF. The chain employs TRBV30 and TRBJ1-1, with 7 bases identical to TRBD1. CDR1 is GTSNPN and CDR2 is SVGIG in the germline V gene (reference sequence). The trim removed 3 bases at V and 0 bases at J, leaving 4 bases unmatched. The CDR3 runs to 14 residues.

This CDR3 reads CASSMDRGYEQYF. The CDR3 bases are TGTGCCAGCAGTATGGACAGGGGCTACGAGCAGTACTTC. The chain employs TRBV6-1 and TRBJ2-7, with TRBD1 matching 9 bases. The CDR3 extends over 13 amino acids. Germline V gene data show CDR1 as MNHNS and CDR2 as SASEGT. J was trimmed by 3 bases and V by 5 bases; bases with no gene match: 2.

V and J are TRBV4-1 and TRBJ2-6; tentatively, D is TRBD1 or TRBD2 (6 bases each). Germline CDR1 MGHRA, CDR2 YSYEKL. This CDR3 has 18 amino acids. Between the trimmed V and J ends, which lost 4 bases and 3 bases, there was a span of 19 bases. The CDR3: CASSPIRTAGFGANVLTF. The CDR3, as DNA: TGCGCCAGCAGCCCGATCAGGACAGCGGGCTTTGGGGCCAACGTCCTGACTTTC.

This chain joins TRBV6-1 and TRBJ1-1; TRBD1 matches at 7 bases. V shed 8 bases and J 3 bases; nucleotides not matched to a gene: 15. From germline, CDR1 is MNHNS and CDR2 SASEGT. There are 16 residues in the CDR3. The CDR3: CASHSTWGDRDTEAFF. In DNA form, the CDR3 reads TGTGCCAGCCATTCCACGTGGGGCGACAGGGACACTGAAGCTTTCTTT.

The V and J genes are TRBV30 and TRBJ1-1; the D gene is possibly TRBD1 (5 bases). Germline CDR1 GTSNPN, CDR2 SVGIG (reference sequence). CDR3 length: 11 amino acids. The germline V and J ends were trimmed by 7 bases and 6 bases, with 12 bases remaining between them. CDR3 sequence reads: CAYSGMAEAFF. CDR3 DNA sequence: TGTGCCTACTCAGGGATGGCTGAAGCTTTCTTT.

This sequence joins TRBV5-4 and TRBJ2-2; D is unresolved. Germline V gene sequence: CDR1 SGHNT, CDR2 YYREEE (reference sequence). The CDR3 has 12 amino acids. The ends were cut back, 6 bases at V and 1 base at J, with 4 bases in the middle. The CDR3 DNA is TGTGCCAGCAATCAGAACACCGGGGAGCTGTTTTTT. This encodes CASNQNTGELFF.

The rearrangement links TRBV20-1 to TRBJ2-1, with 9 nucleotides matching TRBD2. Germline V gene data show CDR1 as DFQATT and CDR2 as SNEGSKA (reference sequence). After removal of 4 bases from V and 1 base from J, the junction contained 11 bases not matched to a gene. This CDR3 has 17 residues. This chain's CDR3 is CSATSISLAGSYNEQFF. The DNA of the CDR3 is TGCAGTGCTACCTCAATAAGTCTAGCGGGGTCCTACAATGAGCAGTTCTTC.

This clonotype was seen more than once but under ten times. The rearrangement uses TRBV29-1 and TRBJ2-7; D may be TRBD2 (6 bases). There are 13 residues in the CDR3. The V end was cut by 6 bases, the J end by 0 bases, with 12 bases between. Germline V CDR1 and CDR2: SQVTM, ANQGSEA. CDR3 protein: CSVRGLDSYEQYF. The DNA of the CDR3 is TGCAGCGTAAGGGGACTCGACTCCTACGAGCAGTACTTC.

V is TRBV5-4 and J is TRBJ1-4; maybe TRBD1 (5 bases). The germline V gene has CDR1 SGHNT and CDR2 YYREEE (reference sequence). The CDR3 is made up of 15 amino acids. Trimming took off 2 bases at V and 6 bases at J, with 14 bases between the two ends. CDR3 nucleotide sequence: TGTGCCAGCAGCTTAAAGGACAAGTGGGATGAAAAACTGTTTTTT. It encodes CASSLKDKWDEKLFF.

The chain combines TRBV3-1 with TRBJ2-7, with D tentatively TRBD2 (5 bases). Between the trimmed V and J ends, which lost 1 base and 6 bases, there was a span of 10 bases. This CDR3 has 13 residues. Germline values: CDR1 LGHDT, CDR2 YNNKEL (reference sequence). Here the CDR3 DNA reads TGTGCCAGCAGCCAAGCTGGACTGGTCGAGCAGTACTTC. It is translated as CASSQAGLVEQYF.

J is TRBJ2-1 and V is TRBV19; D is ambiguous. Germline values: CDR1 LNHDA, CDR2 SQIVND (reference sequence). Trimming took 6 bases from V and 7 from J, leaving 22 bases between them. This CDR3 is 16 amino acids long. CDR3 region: CASRPFSTPEGNEQFF. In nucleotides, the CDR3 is TGTGCCAGTAGGCCGTTTAGCACCCCCGAAGGAAATGAGCAGTTCTTC.

CDR3 sequence (DNA): TGTGCCAGCAGCCCAATTAAGAGGAATGAGCAGTTCTTC. It is translated as CASSPIKRNEQFF. The chain carries TRBV12-3 or TRBV12-4 and TRBJ2-1; D remains ambiguous. This CDR3 is built from 13 residues. V was pared by 6 bases and J by 7 bases, with 13 bases between.

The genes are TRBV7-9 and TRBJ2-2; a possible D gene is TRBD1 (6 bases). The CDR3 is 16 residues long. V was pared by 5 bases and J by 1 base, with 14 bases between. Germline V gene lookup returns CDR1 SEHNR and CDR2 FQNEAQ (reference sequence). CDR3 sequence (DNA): TGTGCCAGCAGCCCGCCGAAGGGGGTGAACACCGGGGAGCTGTTTTTT. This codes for CASSPPKGVNTGELFF.